One sample yielded the 9 T cell receptor beta chains listed below, sequenced in a study of metastatic and nonmetastatic thyroid tumors. Every patient underwent thyroid surgery untreated. TCRdb re-processed the PCR reads through MiXCR. The repertoire holds some 29,000 clones, with approximately 3.7% as singletons. Sequenced input: blood. These receptors were taken from a male donor with papillary thyroid cancer or a benign thyroid nodule (not recorded which). Some clones in this sample may be carry-over from other donors' samples.

By share of the sample, this clone is medium-sized. This sequence joins TRBV6-4 and TRBJ1-6; 12 nucleotides agree with TRBD1. CDR1 and CDR2 from the germline V gene are MRHNA and SNTAGT. There are 14 residues in the CDR3. V shed 5 bases and J 10 bases; nucleotides not matched to a gene: 3. The CDR3, as DNA: TGTGCCAGCAGTCGGGACAGGGGGCAATCACCCCTCCACTTT. It yields the protein CASSRDRGQSPLHF.

By share of the sample, this clone is medium-sized. The chain employs TRBV28 and TRBJ2-3, with D perhaps TRBD2 (7 bases). Per germline, CDR1 MDHEN and CDR2 SYDVKM. This CDR3 spans 15 amino acids. V lost 6 bases and J 4 bases, leaving 17 bases between the germline ends. Written as DNA, the CDR3 is TGTGCCAGCAGCTGGGGGGGCGTTGCCCCAGATACGCAGTATTTT. Amino acid sequence: CASSWGGVAPDTQYF. The variable domain in full, with the rest retrieved from reference TRBV28 and TRBJ2-3, is DVKVTQSSRYLVKRTGEKVFLECVQDMDHENMFWYRQDPGLGLRLIYFSYDVKMKEKGDIPEGYSVSREKKERFSLILESASTNQTSMYLCASSWGGVAPDTQYFGPGTRLTVL.

The V and J genes are TRBV6-1 and TRBJ2-1, with D perhaps TRBD1 (7 bases). Trimming stripped 7 bases from V and 10 bases from J, with 23 bases between. Germline CDR1 is MNHNS and CDR2 is SASEGT. This CDR3 is built from 15 residues. The CDR3 DNA follows: TGTGCCAGCATTCTAGGGGGGCAGGGGGAAAGGGAGCAGTTCTTC. Protein product: CASILGGQGEREQFF.

This clone was picked up many times. The chain joins TRBV5-1 to TRBJ2-7, with a weak D call TRBD2 (6 bases). CDR1 and CDR2 (germline): SGHRS, YFSETQ. With 7 bases removed from V and 4 bases from J, the gap between germline ends came to 21 bases. There are 15 residues in the CDR3. As DNA, the CDR3 is TGCGCCAGCGGGTGGGCTAGCGATCACCTTTACGAGCAGTACTTC. This encodes CASGWASDHLYEQYF.

The chain employs TRBV27 and TRBJ2-3, with D unresolved. The germline V and J ends were trimmed by 5 bases and 7 bases, with 16 bases remaining between them. The CDR3 totals 14 residues. Germline V gives CDR1 MNHEY, CDR2 SMNVEV (reference sequence). The CDR3 sequence is CASSPSKGPYTQYF. DNA of the CDR3: TGTGCCAGCAGTCCCTCGAAGGGCCCATATACGCAGTATTTT.

This clone was picked up many times. The rearrangement joins TRBV29-1 to TRBJ2-1, with TRBD2 matching 9 bases. The CDR3 is 16 amino acids. CDR1 and CDR2 from the germline V gene are SQVTM and ANQGSEA. J lost 6 bases, V lost 4 bases, and 13 bases had no gene match. The CDR3 nucleotides are TGCAGCGTTGTACTCTGGGTAGCGGGAGATTCCAATGAGCAGTTCTTC. Its protein product is CSVVLWVAGDSNEQFF.

This clone was seen a few times. The V call is TRBV2, the J call TRBJ2-1, with 14 bases that match TRBD2. Germline-derived CDR1 and CDR2 are SNHLY and FYNNEI. The V gene end was trimmed by 4 bases and the J gene end by 5 bases; junction bases not matched to a gene: 7. The CDR3 spans 17 residues. The CDR3 coding sequence is TGTGCCAGCAGTGGACTAGCGGGAGGGTTTATTGACAATGAGCAGTTCTTC. Translating gives CASSGLAGGFIDNEQFF. The full variable domain, completed using reference TRBV2 and TRBJ2-1, is EPEVTQTPSHQVTQMGQEVILRCVPISNHLYFYWYRQILGQKVEFLVSFYNNEISEKSEIFDDQFSVERPDGSNFTLKIRSTKLEDSAMYFCASSGLAGGFIDNEQFFGPGTRLTVL.

This clone was recorded many times. V and J are TRBV5-1 and TRBJ1-5; D remains ambiguous. There are 13 residues in the CDR3. The germline gives CDR1 SGHRS, CDR2 YFSETQ. V was shortened by 0 bases and J by 10 bases, with 11 bases between the two germline ends. The CDR3 DNA is TGCGCCAGCAGCTTGGCCCCGGGTAATCCCCAGCATTTT. It codes for CASSLAPGNPQHF.

The sample holds a few counts of this clone. V and J are TRBV5-1 and TRBJ2-7; 7 positions match TRBD2. The V gene end was trimmed by 1 base and the J gene end by 2 bases; junction bases not matched to a gene: 6. The length of the CDR3 is 15 residues. Germline loops: CDR1 SGHRS, CDR2 YFSETQ. CDR3 amino acids: CASSLTLAITYEQYF. The CDR3 region has the DNA TGCGCCAGCAGCTTGACACTAGCGATCACCTACGAGCAGTACTTC.